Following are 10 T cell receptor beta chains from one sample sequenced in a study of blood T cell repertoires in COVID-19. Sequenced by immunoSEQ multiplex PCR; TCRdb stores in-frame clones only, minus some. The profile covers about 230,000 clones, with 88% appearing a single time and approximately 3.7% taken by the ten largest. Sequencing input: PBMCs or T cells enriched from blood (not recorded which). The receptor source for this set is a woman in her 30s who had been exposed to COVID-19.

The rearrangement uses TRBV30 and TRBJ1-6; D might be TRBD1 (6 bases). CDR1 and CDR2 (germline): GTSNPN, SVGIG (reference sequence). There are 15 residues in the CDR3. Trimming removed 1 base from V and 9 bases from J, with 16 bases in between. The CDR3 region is CAWSARREGGSPLHF. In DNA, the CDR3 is TGTGCCTGGAGTGCCAGAAGGGAAGGGGGTTCACCCCTCCACTTT.

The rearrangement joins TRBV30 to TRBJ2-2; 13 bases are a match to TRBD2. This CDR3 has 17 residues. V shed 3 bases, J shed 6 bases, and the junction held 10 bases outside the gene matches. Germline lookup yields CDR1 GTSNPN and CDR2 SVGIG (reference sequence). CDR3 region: CAWRIEWTSGSPGELFF. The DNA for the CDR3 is TGTGCCTGGAGAATCGAGTGGACTAGCGGGAGTCCCGGGGAGCTGTTTTTT.

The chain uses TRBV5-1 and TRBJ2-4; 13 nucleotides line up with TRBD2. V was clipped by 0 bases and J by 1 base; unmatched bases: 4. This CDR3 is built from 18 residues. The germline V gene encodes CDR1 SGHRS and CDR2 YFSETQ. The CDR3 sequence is CASSLGTSGSLAKNIQYF. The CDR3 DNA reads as TGCGCCAGCAGCTTGGGGACTAGCGGGAGTCTTGCCAAAAACATTCAGTACTTC. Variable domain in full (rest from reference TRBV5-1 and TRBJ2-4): KAGVTQTPRYLIKTRGQQVTLSCSPISGHRSVSWYQQTPGQGLQFLFEYFSETQRNKGNFPGRFSGRQFSNSRSEMNVSTLELGDSALYLCASSLGTSGSLAKNIQYFGAGTRLSVL.

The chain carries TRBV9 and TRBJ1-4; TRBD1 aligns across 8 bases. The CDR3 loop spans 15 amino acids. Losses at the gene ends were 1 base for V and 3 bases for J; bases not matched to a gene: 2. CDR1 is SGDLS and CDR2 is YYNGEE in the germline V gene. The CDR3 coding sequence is TGTGCCAGCAGCGTACAGGGGGCGTCTAATGAAAAACTGTTTTTT. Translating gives CASSVQGASNEKLFF.

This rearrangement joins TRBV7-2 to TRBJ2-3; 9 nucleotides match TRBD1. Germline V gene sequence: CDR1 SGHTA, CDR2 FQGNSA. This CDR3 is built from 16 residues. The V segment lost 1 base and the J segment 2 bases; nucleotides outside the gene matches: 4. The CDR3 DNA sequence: TGTGCCAGCAGCTTAGAACAGGGGGCTTACACAGATACGCAGTATTTT. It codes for CASSLEQGAYTDTQYF.

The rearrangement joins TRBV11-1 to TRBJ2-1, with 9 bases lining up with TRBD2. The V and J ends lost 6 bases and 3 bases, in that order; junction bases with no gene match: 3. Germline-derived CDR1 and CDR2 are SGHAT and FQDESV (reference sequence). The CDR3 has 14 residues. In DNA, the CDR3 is TGTGCCAGCAGTCTAGCGGGAAGCTACAATGAGCAGTTCTTC. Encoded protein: CASSLAGSYNEQFF.

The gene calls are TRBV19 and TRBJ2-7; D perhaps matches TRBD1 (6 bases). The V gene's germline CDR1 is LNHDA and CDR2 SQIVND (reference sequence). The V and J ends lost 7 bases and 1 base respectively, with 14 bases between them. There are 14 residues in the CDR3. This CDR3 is CASKERGQSYEQYF. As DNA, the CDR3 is TGTGCCAGTAAAGAGAGGGGACAATCCTACGAGCAGTACTTC.

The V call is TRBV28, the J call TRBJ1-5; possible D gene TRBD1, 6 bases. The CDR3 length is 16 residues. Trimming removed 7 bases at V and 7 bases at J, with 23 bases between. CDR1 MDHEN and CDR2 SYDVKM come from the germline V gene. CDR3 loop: CASNTRGEDRYQPQHF. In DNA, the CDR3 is TGTGCCAGCAATACCAGGGGCGAGGATAGGTACCAGCCCCAGCATTTT.

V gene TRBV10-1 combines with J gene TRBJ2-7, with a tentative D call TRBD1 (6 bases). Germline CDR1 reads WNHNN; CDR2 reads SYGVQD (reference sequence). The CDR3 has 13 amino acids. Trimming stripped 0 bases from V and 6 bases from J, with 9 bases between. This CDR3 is CASSESKGGEQYF. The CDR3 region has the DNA TGCGCCAGCAGTGAGTCGAAAGGGGGCGAGCAGTACTTC.

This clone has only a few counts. The DNA for the CDR3 is TGTGCCAGCAAGGGGTACTCCGAGCAGTACTTC. Amino acids: CASKGYSEQYF. This chain uses TRBV27 with TRBJ2-7; a weak D match, TRBD1 (5 bases). The CDR3 length is 11 residues. CDR1 MNHEY and CDR2 SMNVEV come from the germline V gene (reference sequence). V lost 7 bases, J lost 6 bases, and 10 bases lay in between.